Listed below are T cell receptor beta chains from one sample, sequenced in a study of persistence of HIV-infected CD4 T cells. Antigen specificity for these receptors is unknown. Produced via immunoSEQ multiplex PCR; TCRdb's table is partial and in-frame only. The repertoire consists of about 13,000 clones, with about 69% occurring once and the leading ten covering about 7.1%. The sequencing here drew on CD4+ T cells sorted from PBMCs after roughly 18-hour stimulation, taken from a patient who received antiretroviral therapy. These receptors were obtained from an adult man with HIV who was CMV-seropositive. CDR3s include the opening cysteine and the closing phenylalanine or tryptophan. The D gene is left open where the match is weak. Clone size, where shown, is once, few, many, or a class for clones that have expanded.

>.|TRBV18|TRBJ1-2|.
TGTGCCAGCTCACCACCGGGGGCAGCGATCTATGGCTACACCTTC
CASSPPGAAIYGYTF
>.|TRBV28|TRBJ1-5|medium-sized
TGTGCCAGCAGTTTAGATTCGGTTAGCTACAATCAGCCCCAGCATTTT
CASSLDSVSYNQPQHF
>.|TRBV4-2|TRBJ1-4|.
TGTGCCAGCAGCCAAGAGGGGCGCGGTGAAAAACTGTTTTTT
CASSQEGRGEKLFF
>.|TRBV4-2|TRBJ2-2|few
TGTGCCAGCAGCCACCCCGAGTTGGACACCGGGGAGCTGTTTTTT
CASSHPELDTGELFF
>.|TRBV28|TRBJ1-5|.
TGTGCCAGCAGGGCCGCAGGAGTAAATCAGCCCCAGCATTTT
CASRAAGVNQPQHF
>.|TRBV5-1|TRBJ1-4|.
TGCGCCAGCAGCTTGGCCGGTAGCGTTTCTAATGAAAAACTGTTTTTT
CASSLAGSVSNEKLFF
>.|TRBV9|TRBJ2-7|.
TGTGCCAGCAGCGTATCGGACCGTCCCTACGAGCAGTACTTC
CASSVSDRPYEQYF
>.|TRBV5-1|TRBJ1-1|.
TGCGCCAGCAGCCCACGGGCGGGATTGCACACTGAAGCTTTCTTT
CASSPRAGLHTEAFF
>TRBD1|TRBV27|TRBJ2-3|few
TGTGCCAGCAGGTTATCGAGGGACAGCCAAAGTTTCTCAGATACGCAGTATTTT
CASRLSRDSQSFSDTQYF
>TRBD1|TRBV19|TRBJ1-1|.
TGTGCCAGTAGTAGGACAGGGAGTGAAGCTTTCTTT
CASSRTGSEAFF
>.|TRBV9|TRBJ2-4|.
TGTGCCAGCAGCGTAGAGGGCGGGATCGCTCAGTACTTC
CASSVEGGIAQYF
>TRBD2|TRBV10-3|TRBJ2-3|.
TGTGCCATCAGCGGTGGGACTAGCGGATCCACAGATACGCAGTATTTT
CAISGGTSGSTDTQYF
>TRBD1|TRBV6-5|TRBJ1-2|.
TGTGCCAGCAGTTACAAGGGGGCGGATGGCTACACCTTC
CASSYKGADGYTF
>.|TRBV6-2/TRBV6-3|TRBJ1-2|.
TGTGCCAGCAGTTATTGGCCCAGTAACTATGGCTACACCTTC
CASSYWPSNYGYTF
>TRBD1|TRBV5-4|TRBJ1-2|.
TGTGCCAGCAGCCAGGACAGGGGCAACTATGGCTACACCTTC
CASSQDRGNYGYTF
>TRBD1|TRBV7-2|TRBJ2-7|once
TGTGCCAGCAGCTTAGCGGGGACAGGCGGTTACGAGCAGTACTTC
CASSLAGTGGYEQYF